The table lists the clone carrying this T cell receptor beta chain with a count of one. Its specificity is unknown. The data are from a study of cytomegalovirus exposure and HLA in healthy donors. Study summary: Early released data comprised approximately 85 million unique TCRs from HLA-typed donors. Study outcomes and limitations: Sequencing depth across donors, presence/absence analyses assumed, was roughly uniform. Later analysis identified a missense DCLRE1C variant that was linked to TCR beta V- and J-gene trimming.

CDR1 is MNHEY and CDR2 is SVGAGI in the germline V gene. With V trimmed by 4 bases and J by 5 bases, 7 bases remained unmatched. The CDR3 extends over 14 amino acids. Healthy donors of bone marrow made up the group. 13 Jbeta primers and 60 Vbeta primers were used for the PCR. Measured with immunoSEQ multiplex PCR; TCRdb has only the in-frame clones, and not every one. The sample comprises about 75,000 clones, approximately 82% of which are singletons, and approximately 17% rests with the top ten. The origin of this receptor is a man between 70 and 80 years old in good health and CMV-seropositive. The gene calls are TRBV6-5 and TRBJ1-1; 7 bases are a match to TRBD1. What was sequenced was PBMCs. Written as DNA, the CDR3 is TGTGCCAGCAGTTCCCGACAGGGAGATACTGAAGCTTTCTTT. Protein product: CASSSRQGDTEAFF.